In its sample, the clone carrying this T cell receptor (beta chain) was seen a few times. This entry comes from a study of T-cell reconstitution after alpha-beta-depleted transplantation in children. Unique molecular identifiers were incorporated into the prepared TCRbeta library. Via MiXCR, TCRdb re-called the PCR reads, giving one row per CDR3 protein. The data hold around 93,000 distinct CDR3 sequences, with 7.5% to 9.5% observed a single time. This sequence was found in a human donor who donated a stem cell graft to a child with congenital amegakaryocytic thrombocytopenia. The sample consisted of PBMCs from the stem cell graft donor, taken from the stem cell graft.

CDR3 in DNA: TGTGCCAGCAGACGGGGACAGAACACTGAAGCTTTCTTT. It codes for CASRRGQNTEAFF. The V gene is TRBV6-1, the J gene TRBJ1-1, with D possibly TRBD1 on 6 matching bases. This CDR3 region has 13 residues. Germline CDR1 reads MNHNS; CDR2 reads SASEGT. V was shortened by 6 bases and J by 1 base, with 9 bases between the two germline ends.